The present T cell receptor (beta chain) was sequenced within a study of T cell changes during pregnancy in multiple sclerosis. The method was immunoSEQ multiplex PCR; TCRdb's version includes in-frame clones alone and lacks a portion of them. This sample yields about 84,000 clones, of which over 85% are seen a single time; more than 0.95% belongs to the top ten. V lost 5 bases, J lost 2 bases, and 6 bases stayed unmatched. There are 14 residues in the CDR3. Germline assignment: CDR1 LGHNA and CDR2 YNFKEQ. The receptor was isolated from a female donor in good health, enrolled as a control in a pregnancy study. V gene TRBV4-2 combines with J gene TRBJ2-7; TRBD2 matches 7 bases. Specimen: peripheral blood, collected in the second trimester of pregnancy. In DNA, the CDR3 is TGTGCCAGCAGCGCGCGGGAGCTCCCCTACGAGCAGTACTTC. Amino acids: CASSARELPYEQYF.